A single sample is the source of the 21 T cell receptor beta chains below, sequenced in a study of cytomegalovirus exposure and HLA in healthy donors. Measured with immunoSEQ multiplex PCR; TCRdb has only the in-frame clones, and not every one. The sample contains 110,000 to 150,000 clones, about 94% of which appear only once. The source material was PBMCs. The receptors were gathered from a man aged 18 to 35 in good health and CMV-seropositive.

The J gene is TRBJ1-2, the V gene TRBV27; perhaps TRBD1 as D (5 bases). This CDR3 comprises 14 residues. V was shortened by 4 bases and J by 5 bases, with 14 bases between the two germline ends. Germline V gives CDR1 MNHEY, CDR2 SMNVEV (reference sequence). In DNA form, the CDR3 reads TGTGCCAGCAGTTCATCACAGGCTGGGTATGGCTACACCTTC. It codes for CASSSSQAGYGYTF.

The genes are TRBV18 and TRBJ1-1; 7 nucleotides line up with TRBD1. V lost 0 bases, J lost 8 bases, and 9 bases stayed unmatched. Germline CDR1 is KGHSH and CDR2 is LQKENI. This CDR3 comprises 15 residues. CDR3 nucleotides: TGTGCCAGCTCACCACCGGGGACAGTGGTAAGAGAAGCTTTCTTT. This sequence encodes CASSPPGTVVREAFF.

The chain links TRBV11-2 to TRBJ1-4, with 10 positions matching TRBD1. The CDR3 runs 19 residues. Losses at the gene ends were 6 bases for V and 8 bases for J; bases not matched to a gene: 21. Looked up from germline, CDR1 is SGHAT and CDR2 is FQNNGV. The CDR3 nucleotides read TGTGCCAGCAGTCAAGAGTCTTGGGACAGGGGCCGAATCGGGGAAAAACTGTTTTTT. This sequence encodes CASSQESWDRGRIGEKLFF.

The V gene is TRBV27, the J gene TRBJ1-5; D might be TRBD1 (6 bases). CDR3 length: 13 residues. Trimming pared 4 bases from V and 11 bases from J, leaving 15 bases between. From germline, CDR1 is MNHEY and CDR2 SMNVEV (reference sequence). In DNA form, the CDR3 reads TGTGCCAGCAGTTCCTCAGGGGTTGTGTCCCAGCATTTT. Protein: CASSSSGVVSQHF.

The gene calls are TRBV6-5 and TRBJ1-1, with D perhaps matching TRBD1 (6 bases). Germline CDR1 MNHEY, CDR2 SVGAGI. With 6 bases removed from V and 2 bases from J, the gap between germline ends came to 16 bases. The CDR3 has 15 residues. The CDR3 DNA reads as TGTGCCAGCAGAATGGTACAGGGCCCAAACACTGAAGCTTTCTTT. Translated: CASRMVQGPNTEAFF.

The gene calls are TRBV29-1 and TRBJ2-3, with 10 bases aligning to TRBD1. This CDR3 spans 13 amino acids. The junction had 4 bases not matched to a gene; V was cut back by 4 bases and J by 6 bases. CDR1 is SQVTM and CDR2 is ANQGSEA in the germline V gene. The CDR3 DNA reads TGCAGCGTTGGAGAGGGACAGGGGGATACGCAGTATTTT. Translating it yields CSVGEGQGDTQYF.

This rearrangement joins TRBV7-6 to TRBJ1-2; no clear D gene. The V and J ends lost 1 base and 7 bases respectively, with 10 bases between them. Germline V gene data show CDR1 as SGHVS and CDR2 as FNYEAQ. CDR3 length: 13 residues. CDR3 in amino acids: CASSLGGEAGYTF. DNA of the CDR3: TGTGCCAGCAGCTTAGGGGGAGAGGCTGGCTACACCTTC.

In this sample, this clone turned up once. The chain carries TRBV5-6 and TRBJ2-7, with D possibly TRBD1 on 6 matching bases. Germline V CDR1 and CDR2: SGHDT, YYEEEE. Deletions cut 2 bases from V and 3 bases from J, with 15 bases between. This CDR3 comprises 15 residues. The chain's CDR3 is CASSFVWTEVYEQYF. The CDR3 DNA follows: TGTGCCAGCAGCTTCGTGTGGACAGAGGTCTACGAGCAGTACTTC.

The V gene is TRBV5-1, the J gene TRBJ1-1; 8 bases fit TRBD1. Germline lookup yields CDR1 SGHRS and CDR2 YFSETQ. The CDR3 has 15 residues. The junction had 6 bases not matched to a gene; V was cut back by 0 bases and J by 5 bases. CDR3 nucleotide sequence: TGCGCCAGCAGCTTGGCGACAGGGGAGGGGACTGAAGCTTTCTTT. Its translation: CASSLATGEGTEAFF.

V is TRBV2 and J is TRBJ1-2, with D possibly matching TRBD1 (6 bases). Trimming removed 4 bases from V and 3 bases from J, with 12 bases in between. Per germline, CDR1 SNHLY and CDR2 FYNNEI. The length of the CDR3 is 14 residues. CDR3 sequence (DNA): TGTGCCAGCAGTGGGCAGGGGCGCGACTATGGCTACACCTTC. Amino acids: CASSGQGRDYGYTF.

The chain combines TRBV2 with TRBJ2-2; 10 bases are shared with TRBD2. The CDR3 contains 16 residues. Per germline, CDR1 SNHLY and CDR2 FYNNEI. V was clipped by 2 bases and J by 6 bases; unmatched bases: 6. CDR3 sequence (DNA): TGTGCCAGCAGTGAATATCTTCTAGCGGGAGCCGGGGAGCTGTTTTTT. This translates into CASSEYLLAGAGELFF. Supplemented by reference TRBV2 and TRBJ2-2, the full variable domain reads EPEVTQTPSHQVTQMGQEVILRCVPISNHLYFYWYRQILGQKVEFLVSFYNNEISEKSEIFDDQFSVERPDGSNFTLKIRSTKLEDSAMYFCASSEYLLAGAGELFFGEGSRLTVL.

This clone appeared once. The chain joins TRBV13 to TRBJ2-5; D possibly corresponds to TRBD1 (6 bases). V dropped 2 bases and J dropped 4 bases, with 11 bases sitting between them. This CDR3 is built from 14 residues. Germline loops: CDR1 PRHDT, CDR2 FYEKMQ (reference sequence). DNA of the CDR3: TGTGCCAGCAGCTTACAGGGGCTACGAGAGACCCAGTACTTC. Translation: CASSLQGLRETQYF.

The V and J genes are TRBV5-1 and TRBJ2-5, with D perhaps TRBD2 (6 bases). V was pared by 2 bases and J by 13 bases, with 12 bases between. Germline CDR1 reads SGHRS; CDR2 reads YFSETQ. This CDR3 spans 11 amino acids. The CDR3 loop is CASSFGGWSYF. CDR3 sequence (DNA): TGCGCCAGCAGCTTCGGGGGATGGTCGTACTTC.

This chain links TRBV11-2 with TRBJ2-3, with 7 bases lining up with TRBD1. Germline CDR1 reads SGHAT; CDR2 reads FQNNGV. Germline trimming cut 5 bases from V and 0 bases from J; bases unmatched to any gene: 8. This CDR3 spans 16 amino acids. The CDR3 DNA reads as TGTGCCAGCAGCCTGGACAGGACCTGGAGCACAGATACGCAGTATTTT. This codes for CASSLDRTWSTDTQYF.

The chain is built from TRBV5-4 and TRBJ1-2, with D unresolved. This CDR3 contains 16 residues. V was pared by 2 bases and J by 0 bases, with 14 bases between. Germline V gene sequence: CDR1 SGHNT, CDR2 YYREEE (reference sequence). The DNA for the CDR3 is TGTGCCAGCAGCTTAAGAGTCGGGAAAGCTAACTATGGCTACACCTTC. Amino acid sequence: CASSLRVGKANYGYTF.

The chain links TRBV21-1 to TRBJ1-4. TRBV21-1 is flagged as a pseudogene. The CDR3 is made up of 14 amino acids. The CDR3 coding sequence is TGTGCCAGGGGAGGGGACACAACTAATGAAAAACTGTTTTTT. It yields the protein CARGGDTTNEKLFF.

J is TRBJ2-6 and V is TRBV28; the D gene is possibly TRBD2 (7 bases). The CDR3 has 17 residues. CDR1 is MDHEN, CDR2 SYDVKM, per germline. V shed 3 bases and J shed 3 bases, with 15 bases lying between them. As DNA, the CDR3 is TGTGCCAGCAGTTTGATAGGGGGGGCAATTGGGGCCAACGTCCTGACTTTC. Translated, it gives CASSLIGGAIGANVLTF.

This chain links TRBV7-6 with TRBJ2-1, with TRBD2 identical over 10 bases. V was pared by 0 bases and J by 6 bases, with 5 bases of the junction left unmatched. This CDR3 contains 16 residues. Germline V lookup: CDR1 SGHVS, CDR2 FNYEAQ. In DNA, the CDR3 is TGTGCCAGCAGCTTAGCCAGGCTAGCGGGAGTCAATGAGCAGTTCTTC. This translates into CASSLARLAGVNEQFF.

This clone appeared a single time. The V call is TRBV1, the J call TRBJ2-3; the table's D call TRBD2 went unverified against the DNA. TRBV1 constitutes a pseudogene. This CDR3 has 19 amino acids. CDR3 residues: CTSSQERKREGPEGDTQYF. The CDR3 DNA follows: TGCACCAGCAGCCAAGAGCGGAAGCGGGAGGGCCCAGAAGGAGATACGCAGTATTTT.

The chain combines TRBV5-1 with TRBJ1-1; 7 bases line up with TRBD1. The CDR3 runs 16 residues. Per germline, CDR1 SGHRS and CDR2 YFSETQ. V was clipped by 2 bases and J by 1 base; unmatched bases: 8. DNA for the CDR3: TGCGCCAGCAGCTTCGACAGGGCCGGTCCGAACACTGAAGCTTTCTTT. This gives the protein CASSFDRAGPNTEAFF.

The CDR3 coding sequence is TGTGCCAGCAGTAGGACAGCCGCCTACGAGCAGTACTTC. Translation gives CASSRTAAYEQYF. The chain couples TRBV28 to TRBJ2-7, with D possibly matching TRBD1 (6 bases). The V and J ends lost 5 bases and 2 bases respectively, with 10 bases between them. Germline values: CDR1 MDHEN, CDR2 SYDVKM. The CDR3 spans 13 residues.